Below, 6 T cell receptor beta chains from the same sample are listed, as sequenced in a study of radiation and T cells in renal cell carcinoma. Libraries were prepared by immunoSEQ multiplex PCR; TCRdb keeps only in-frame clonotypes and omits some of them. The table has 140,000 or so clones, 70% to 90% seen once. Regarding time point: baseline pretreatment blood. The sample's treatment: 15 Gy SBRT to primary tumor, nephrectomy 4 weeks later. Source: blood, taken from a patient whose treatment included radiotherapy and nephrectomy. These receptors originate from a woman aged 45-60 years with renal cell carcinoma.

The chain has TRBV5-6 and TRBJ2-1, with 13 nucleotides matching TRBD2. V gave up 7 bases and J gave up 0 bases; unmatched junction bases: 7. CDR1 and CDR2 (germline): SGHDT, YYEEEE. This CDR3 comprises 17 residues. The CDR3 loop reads CASSGTSGVSSYNEQFF. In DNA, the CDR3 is TGTGCCAGCTCCGGGACTAGCGGGGTCAGCTCCTACAATGAGCAGTTCTTC.

In DNA form, the CDR3 reads TGCGCCAGCAGCCAAGTAACAGGCGCCAACTATGGCTACACCTTC. This gives the protein CASSQVTGANYGYTF. The chain employs TRBV4-1 and TRBJ1-2, with D perhaps matching TRBD1 (5 bases). Trimming shortened V by 1 base and J by 2 bases, and 11 bases separated the two germline ends. This CDR3 is built from 15 residues. Germline V gene sequence: CDR1 MGHRA, CDR2 YSYEKL.

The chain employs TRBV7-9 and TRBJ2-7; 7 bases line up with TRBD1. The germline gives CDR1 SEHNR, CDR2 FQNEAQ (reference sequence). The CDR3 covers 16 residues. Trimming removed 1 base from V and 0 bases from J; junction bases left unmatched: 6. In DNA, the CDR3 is TGTGCCAGCAGCTTAGGGGGACAGCGAAACTCCTACGAGCAGTACTTC. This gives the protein CASSLGGQRNSYEQYF.

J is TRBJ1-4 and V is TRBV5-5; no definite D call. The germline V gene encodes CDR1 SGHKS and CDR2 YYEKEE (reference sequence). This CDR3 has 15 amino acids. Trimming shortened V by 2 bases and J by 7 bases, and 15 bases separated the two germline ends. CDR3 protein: CASSFGPSRPEKLFF. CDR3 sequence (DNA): TGTGCCAGCAGCTTCGGACCCAGTAGACCTGAAAAACTGTTTTTT.

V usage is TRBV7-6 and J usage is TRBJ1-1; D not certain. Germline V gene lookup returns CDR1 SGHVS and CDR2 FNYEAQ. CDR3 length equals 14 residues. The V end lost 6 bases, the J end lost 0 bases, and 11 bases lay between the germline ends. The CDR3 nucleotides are TGTGCCAGCAGTTCGGCCTGGGTGAACACTGAAGCTTTCTTT. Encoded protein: CASSSAWVNTEAFF.

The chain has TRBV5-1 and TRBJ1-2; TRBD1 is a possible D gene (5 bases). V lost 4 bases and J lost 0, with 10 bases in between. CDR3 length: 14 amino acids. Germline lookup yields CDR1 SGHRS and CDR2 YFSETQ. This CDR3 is CASSPQGTNYGYTF. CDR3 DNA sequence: TGCGCCAGCAGCCCCCAGGGTACTAACTATGGCTACACCTTC.